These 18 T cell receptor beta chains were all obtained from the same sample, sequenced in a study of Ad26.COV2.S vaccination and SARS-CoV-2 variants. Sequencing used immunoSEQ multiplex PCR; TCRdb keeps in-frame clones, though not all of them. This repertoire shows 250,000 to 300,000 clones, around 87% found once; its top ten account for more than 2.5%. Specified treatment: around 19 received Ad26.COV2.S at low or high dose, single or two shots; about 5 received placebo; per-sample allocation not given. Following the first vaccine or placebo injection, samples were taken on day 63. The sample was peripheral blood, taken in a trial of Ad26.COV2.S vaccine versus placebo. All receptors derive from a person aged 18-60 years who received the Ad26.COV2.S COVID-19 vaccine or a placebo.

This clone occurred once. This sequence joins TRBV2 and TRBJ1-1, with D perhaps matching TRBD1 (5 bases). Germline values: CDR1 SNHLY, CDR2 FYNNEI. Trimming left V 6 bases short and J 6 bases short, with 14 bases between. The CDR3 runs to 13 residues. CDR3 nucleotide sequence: TGTGCCAGCAGGGAGGGGATAGTTTCTGAAGCTTTCTTT. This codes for CASREGIVSEAFF.

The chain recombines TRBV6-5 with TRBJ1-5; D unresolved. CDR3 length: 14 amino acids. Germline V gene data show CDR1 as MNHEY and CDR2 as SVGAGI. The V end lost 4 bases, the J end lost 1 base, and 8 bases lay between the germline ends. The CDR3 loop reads CASSSRESNQPQHF. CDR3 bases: TGTGCCAGCAGTTCCCGGGAAAGCAATCAGCCCCAGCATTTT.

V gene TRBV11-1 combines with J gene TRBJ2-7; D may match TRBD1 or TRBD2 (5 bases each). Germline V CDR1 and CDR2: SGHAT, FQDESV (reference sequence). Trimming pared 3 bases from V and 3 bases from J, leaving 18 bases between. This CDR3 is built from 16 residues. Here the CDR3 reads CASSLTGARISYEQYF. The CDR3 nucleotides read TGTGCCAGCAGCTTGACCGGGGCTAGAATTAGCTACGAGCAGTACTTC.

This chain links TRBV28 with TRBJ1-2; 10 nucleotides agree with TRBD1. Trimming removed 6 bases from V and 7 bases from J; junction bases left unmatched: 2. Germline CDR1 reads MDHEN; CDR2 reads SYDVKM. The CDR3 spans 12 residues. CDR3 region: CASSWDRGGYTF. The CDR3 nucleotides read TGTGCCAGCAGCTGGGACAGGGGTGGCTACACCTTC.

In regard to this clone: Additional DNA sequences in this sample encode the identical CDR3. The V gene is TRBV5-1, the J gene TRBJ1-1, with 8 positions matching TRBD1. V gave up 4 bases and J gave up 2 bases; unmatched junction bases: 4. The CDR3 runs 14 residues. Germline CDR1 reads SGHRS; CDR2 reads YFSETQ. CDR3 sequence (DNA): TGCGCCAGCAGCCTGGGACAGGCCAACACTGAAGCTTTCTTT. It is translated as CASSLGQANTEAFF.

The CDR3 nucleotides are TGTGCCAGCAGCTTATCATTAGCGGCATTCGGGAGCGAGCAGTACTTC. Translation gives CASSLSLAAFGSEQYF. The chain employs TRBV7-6 and TRBJ2-7; tentative D call: TRBD2 (6 bases). With 2 bases removed from V and 6 bases from J, the gap between germline ends came to 20 bases. The CDR3 is 16 amino acids. Germline V gene lookup returns CDR1 SGHVS and CDR2 FNYEAQ.

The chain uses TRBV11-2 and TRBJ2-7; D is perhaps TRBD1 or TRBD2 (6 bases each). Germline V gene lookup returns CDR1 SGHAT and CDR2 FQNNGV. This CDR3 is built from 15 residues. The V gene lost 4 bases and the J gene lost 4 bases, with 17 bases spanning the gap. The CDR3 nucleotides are TGTGCCAGCAGCTCGTACACAGGGACTGAATACGAGCAGTACTTC. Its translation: CASSSYTGTEYEQYF.

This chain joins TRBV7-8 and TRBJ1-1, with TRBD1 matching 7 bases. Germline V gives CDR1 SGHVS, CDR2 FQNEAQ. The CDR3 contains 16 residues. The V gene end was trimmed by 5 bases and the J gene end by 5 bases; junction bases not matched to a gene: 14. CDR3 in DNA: TGTGCCAGCAGCCGTGTGTCCTTAGGGGGCGAGACTGAAGCTTTCTTT. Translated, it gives CASSRVSLGGETEAFF.

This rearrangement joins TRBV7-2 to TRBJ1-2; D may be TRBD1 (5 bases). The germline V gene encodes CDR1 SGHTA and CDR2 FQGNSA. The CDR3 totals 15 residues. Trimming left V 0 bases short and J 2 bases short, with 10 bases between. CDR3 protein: CASSLAGDPNYGYTF. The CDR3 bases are TGTGCCAGCAGCTTAGCGGGGGACCCCAACTATGGCTACACCTTC.

The CDR3 bases are TGTGCCAGCAGCTTTAACGCGGGGGGCGGGGAGACCCAGTACTTC. Protein: CASSFNAGGGETQYF. V usage is TRBV11-2 and J usage is TRBJ2-5, with 8 bases matching TRBD2. The CDR3 length is 15 residues. Trimming removed 3 bases from V and 5 bases from J; junction bases left unmatched: 8. In germline, CDR1 is SGHAT, CDR2 FQNNGV.

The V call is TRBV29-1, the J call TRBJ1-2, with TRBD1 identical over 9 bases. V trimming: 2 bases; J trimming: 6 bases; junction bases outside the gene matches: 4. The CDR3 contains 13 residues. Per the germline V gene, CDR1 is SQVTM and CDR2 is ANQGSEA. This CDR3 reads CSVESGTGNGYTF. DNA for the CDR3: TGCAGCGTTGAATCCGGGACAGGGAATGGCTACACCTTC.

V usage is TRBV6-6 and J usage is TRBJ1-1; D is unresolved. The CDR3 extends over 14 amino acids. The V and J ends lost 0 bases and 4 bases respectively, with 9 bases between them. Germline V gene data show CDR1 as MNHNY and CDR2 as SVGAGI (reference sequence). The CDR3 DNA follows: TGTGCCAGCAGTTACTCGACGGAGGTCACTGAAGCTTTCTTT. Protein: CASSYSTEVTEAFF.

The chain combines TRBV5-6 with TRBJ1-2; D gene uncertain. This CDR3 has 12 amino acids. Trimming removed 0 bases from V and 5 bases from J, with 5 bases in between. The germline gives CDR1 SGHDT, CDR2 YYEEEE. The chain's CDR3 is CASSLGGYGYTF. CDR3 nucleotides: TGTGCCAGCAGCTTGGGGGGTTATGGCTACACCTTC.

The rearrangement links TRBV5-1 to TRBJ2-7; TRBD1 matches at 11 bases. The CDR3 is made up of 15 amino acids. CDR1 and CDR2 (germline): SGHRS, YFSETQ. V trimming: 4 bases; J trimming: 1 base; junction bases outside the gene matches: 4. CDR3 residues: CASSAGQGASYEQYF. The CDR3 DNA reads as TGCGCCAGCAGCGCAGGACAGGGGGCATCCTACGAGCAGTACTTC.

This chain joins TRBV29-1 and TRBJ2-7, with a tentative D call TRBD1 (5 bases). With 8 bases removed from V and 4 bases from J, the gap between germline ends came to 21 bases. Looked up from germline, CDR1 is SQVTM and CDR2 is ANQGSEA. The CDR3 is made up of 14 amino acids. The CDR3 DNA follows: TGCAGCCACGCCTGTGAGGTGGGGCTGTACGAGCAGTACTTC. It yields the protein CSHACEVGLYEQYF.

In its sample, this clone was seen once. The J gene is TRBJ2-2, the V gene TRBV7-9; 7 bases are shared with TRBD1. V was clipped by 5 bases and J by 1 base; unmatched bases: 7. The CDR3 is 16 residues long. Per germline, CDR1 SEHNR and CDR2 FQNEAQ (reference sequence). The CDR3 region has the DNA TGTGCCAGCAGCGCCTTATGGACAGGGAACACCGGGGAGCTGTTTTTT. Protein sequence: CASSALWTGNTGELFF.

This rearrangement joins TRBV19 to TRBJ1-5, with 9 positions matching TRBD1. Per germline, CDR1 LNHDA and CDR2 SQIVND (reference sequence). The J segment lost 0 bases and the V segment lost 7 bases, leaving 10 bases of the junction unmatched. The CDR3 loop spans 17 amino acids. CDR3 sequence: CASTTRTGALSNQPQHF. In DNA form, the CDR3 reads TGTGCCAGTACCACCCGGACAGGGGCCCTTAGCAATCAGCCCCAGCATTTT. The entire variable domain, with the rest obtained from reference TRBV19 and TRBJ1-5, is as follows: DGGITQSPKYLFRKEGQNVTLSCEQNLNHDAMYWYRQDPGQGLRLIYYSQIVNDFQKGDIAEGYSVSREKKESFPLTVTSAQKNPTAFYLCASTTRTGALSNQPQHFGDGTRLSIL.

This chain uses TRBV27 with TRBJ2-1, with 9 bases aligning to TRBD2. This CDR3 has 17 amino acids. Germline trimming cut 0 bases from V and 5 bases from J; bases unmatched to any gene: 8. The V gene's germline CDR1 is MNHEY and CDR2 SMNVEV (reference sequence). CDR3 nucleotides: TGTGCCAGCAGTTTATCGAATCTAGCGGGGACCCACAATGAGCAGTTCTTC. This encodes CASSLSNLAGTHNEQFF.